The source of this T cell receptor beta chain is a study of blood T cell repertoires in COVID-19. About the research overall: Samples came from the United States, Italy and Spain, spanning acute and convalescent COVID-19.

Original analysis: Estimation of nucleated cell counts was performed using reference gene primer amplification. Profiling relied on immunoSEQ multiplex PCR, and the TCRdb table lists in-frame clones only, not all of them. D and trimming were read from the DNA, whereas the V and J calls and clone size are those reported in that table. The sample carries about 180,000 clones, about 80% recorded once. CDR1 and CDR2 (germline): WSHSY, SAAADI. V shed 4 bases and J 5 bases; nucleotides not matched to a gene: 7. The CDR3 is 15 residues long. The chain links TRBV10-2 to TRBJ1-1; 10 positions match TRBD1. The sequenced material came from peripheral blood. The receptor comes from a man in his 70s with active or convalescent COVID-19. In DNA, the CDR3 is TGCGCCAGCAGTGGGACAGGGGGGGGCGAGACTGAAGCTTTCTTT. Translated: CASSGTGGGETEAFF.